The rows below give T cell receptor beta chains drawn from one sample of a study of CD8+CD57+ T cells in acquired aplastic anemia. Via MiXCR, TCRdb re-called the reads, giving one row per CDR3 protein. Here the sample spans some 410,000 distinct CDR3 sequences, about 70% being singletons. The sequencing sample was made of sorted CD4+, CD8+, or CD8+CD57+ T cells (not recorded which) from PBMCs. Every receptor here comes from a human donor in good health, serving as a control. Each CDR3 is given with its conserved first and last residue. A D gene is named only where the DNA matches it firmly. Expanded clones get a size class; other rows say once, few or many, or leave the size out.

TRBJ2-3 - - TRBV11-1 TGTGCCAGCAGCTCAACGCGGTACGACACAGATACGCAGTATTTT CASSSTRYDTDTQYF
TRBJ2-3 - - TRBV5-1 TGCGCCAGCAGCCCGCTAGCAGGGCCCACAGATACGCAGTATTTT CASSPLAGPTDTQYF
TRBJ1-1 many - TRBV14 TGTGCCAGCACCACTCTAGGGTCACCCATGAACACTGAAGCTTTCTTT CASTTLGSPMNTEAFF
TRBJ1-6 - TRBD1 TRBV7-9 TGTGCCAGCAGCCGCCCCGGACAGGGTACACCCCTCCACTTT CASSRPGQGTPLHF
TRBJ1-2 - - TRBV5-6 TGTGCCAGCAGCTTCCCCGGGGGATTCTATGGCTACACCTTC CASSFPGGFYGYTF
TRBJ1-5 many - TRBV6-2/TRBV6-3 TGTGCCAGCAGTTACCGGTCGGCGGGGGCGAGCAATCAGCCCCAGCATTTT CASSYRSAGASNQPQHF
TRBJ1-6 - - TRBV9 TGTGCCAGCAGCGTAGTGGCGAACACTGAAGCTTTCTCCCTCCACTTT CASSVVANTEAFSLHF
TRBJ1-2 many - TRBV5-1 TGCGCCAGCAGCCCCCGTAGTTCGGAACGCTATGGCTACACCTTC CASSPRSSERYGYTF
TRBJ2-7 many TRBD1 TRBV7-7 TGTGCTAGCAGCATCGACAGGGACTACGAGCAGTACTTC CASSIDRDYEQYF
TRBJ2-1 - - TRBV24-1 TGTGCCACCAGTGATGCCCACGGGGATGAGCAGTTCTTC CATSDAHGDEQFF
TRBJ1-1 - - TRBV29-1 TGCAGTGTTAGGAGGCTGGGTAATACTGAAGCTTTTTTT CSVRRLGNTEAFF
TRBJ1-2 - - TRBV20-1 TGCAGCGCTAAAGACCGAAAAAACTATGGCTACACCTTC CSAKDRKNYGYTF
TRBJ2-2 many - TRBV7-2 TGTGCCACCTCCCAGGGCGCGAACACCGGGGAGCTGTTTTTT CATSQGANTGELFF
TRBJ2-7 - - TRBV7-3 TGTGCCAGCAGCACGCCTCGGGCCAACTACGTGACGTTCTTC CASSTPRANYVTFF
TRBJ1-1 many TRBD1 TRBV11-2 TGTGCCAGCAGCTTAGATGGACAGGGGAAGACTTTCTTT CASSLDGQGKTFF
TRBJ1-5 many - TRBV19 TGTGCCACAGGCCGATCGGTTCCGGGCCGGGGGCCGCCTAGCAATCAGCCCCAGCATTTT CATGRSVPGRGPPSNQPQHF
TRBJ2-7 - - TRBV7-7 TGTGCCACCGGACCGAGAGGGGGAGAGCAGTACTTC CATGPRGGEQYF
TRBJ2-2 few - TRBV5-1 TGCGCCAGCAGCCCGCAAGGGGACACCGGGGAGCTGTTTTTT CASSPQGDTGELFF
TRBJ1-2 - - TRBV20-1 TGCAGTGCTAGAGATTTGCCAGCCGCCAACACCTTC CSARDLPAANTF
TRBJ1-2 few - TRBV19 TGTGCCAGTAGAGCACAGGGACTCGACTATGGCTACACCTTC CASRAQGLDYGYTF
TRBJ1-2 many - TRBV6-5 TGTGCCAGCAAAGAGACAGGAAGCTATGGCTACACCTTC CASKETGSYGYTF
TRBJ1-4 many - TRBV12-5 TGTGCTAGTGGTTTGGTCCGGGGGGCAGCTAATGAAAAACTGTTTTTT CASGLVRGAANEKLFF
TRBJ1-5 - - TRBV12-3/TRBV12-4 TGTGCCAGCAGCGAGTCGTGGCAGGACAATCAGCCCCAGCATTTT CASSESWQDNQPQHF
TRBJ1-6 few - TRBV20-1 TGCAGTGCTACCCGATCGAATTCACCCCTCCACTTT CSATRSNSPLHF
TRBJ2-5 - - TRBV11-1 TGTGCCAGCGGACAGGACTATGGCTTTTGGCAGACCCAGTACTTC CASGQDYGFWQTQYF
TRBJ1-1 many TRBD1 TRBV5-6 TGTGCCAGCAGCGGAAGGACAGGGGTTGCTTTCTTT CASSGRTGVAFF
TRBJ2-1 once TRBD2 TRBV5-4 TGTGCCAGCAGTTTTATCGGACTCCATGCAGCGGGGGGAGACGGGAATGAGCAGTTCTTC CASSFIGLHAAGGDGNEQFF
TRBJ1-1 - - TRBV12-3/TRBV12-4 TGTGCCACCAGCCCAGGGTACAGGGATAGCACTGAAGCTTTCTTT CATSPGYRDSTEAFF
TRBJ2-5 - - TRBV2 TGTGGCAGCAGCTCCGGGTTCAGGGCGGGGGAGACCCAGTACTTC CGSSSGFRAGETQYF
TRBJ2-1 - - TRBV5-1 TGCGCCAGCAGCTTGGGGGTCGACGAGCATGAGCAGTTCTTC CASSLGVDEHEQFF
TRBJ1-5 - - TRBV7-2 TGTGCCAGCAGCTTAGGGGACGGGGATCAGCCCCAGCATTTT CASSLGDGDQPQHF
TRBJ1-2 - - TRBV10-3 TGTGCCATCACAGAAGGAGGGTATGGCTACACCTTC CAITEGGYGYTF
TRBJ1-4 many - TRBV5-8 TGTGCCAGCAGCTTGGCCACCTCAGACGATGAAAAACTGTTTTTT CASSLATSDDEKLFF
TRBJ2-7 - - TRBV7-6 TGTGCCAGCAGCGTGTCAGGAGGCGTTGAGGAGCAGTACTTC CASSVSGGVEEQYF
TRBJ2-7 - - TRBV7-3 TGTGCCAGCAGCCGAGAGGTAGAGAGCGACCAGTACTTCTACTTC CASSREVESDQYFYF
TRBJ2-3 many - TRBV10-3 TGTGCCATCAATCCAGGGTCCACAGATACGCAGTATTTT CAINPGSTDTQYF
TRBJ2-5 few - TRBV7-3 TGTGCCAGCAGCTTAACGGCGGTGGAGACCCAGTACTTC CASSLTAVETQYF
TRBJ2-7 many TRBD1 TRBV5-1 TGCGCCAGCAGCCTTCAGGGGGCGCGTTACGAGCAGTACTTC CASSLQGARYEQYF
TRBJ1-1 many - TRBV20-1 TGCAGTGCTGCAGGGTATCAAGGCACTGAAGCTTTCTTT CSAAGYQGTEAFF
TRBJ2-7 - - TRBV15 TGTGCCACCAGCATAGATGCAGAGAACGAGCAGTACTTC CATSIDAENEQYF
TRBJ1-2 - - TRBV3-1 TGTGCCAGCAGCCAAGATGCGGCAGGCCCCTATGGCTACACCTTC CASSQDAAGPYGYTF
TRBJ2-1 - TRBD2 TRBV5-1 TGTGCCAGCAGCGTAGCTACGGGGGGTGACAATGAGCAGTTCTTC CASSVATGGDNEQFF
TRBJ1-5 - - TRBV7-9 TGTGCCAGCAGCTCCCAGGGAGGTGATCAGCCGAGCCATTTT CASSSQGGDQPSHF
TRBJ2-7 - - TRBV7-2 TGTGCCAGCAGACGGCAGGGAGTAAACGAGCAGCACTTC CASRRQGVNEQHF
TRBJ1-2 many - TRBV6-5 TGTGCCAGCAGCCCCTCTCCCTCCTATGGCTACACCTTC CASSPSPSYGYTF
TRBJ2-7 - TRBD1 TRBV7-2 TGTGCCAGCAGCCCCCAAGGGACAGGGCCGCCCTACGTGCAGTACTTC CASSPQGTGPPYVQYF
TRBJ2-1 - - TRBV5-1 TGCGCCATAAGTTTCGCTCGCCGCGCGAGCTACAATGAGCAGTTCTTC CAISFARRASYNEQFF
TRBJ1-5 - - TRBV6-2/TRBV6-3 TGTGCCAGTGTCCGTACCACAGCCCAGCCCCAGCATTTT CASVRTTAQPQHF
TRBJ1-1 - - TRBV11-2 TGCGCCAGCAGGCCCGGGGCGAACACTGAAGCTTTCTTT CASRPGANTEAFF
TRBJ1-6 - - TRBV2 TGTGCCAGCAGCTCGACAGATAAATATTATCCCCTCCACTTT CASSSTDKYYPLHF
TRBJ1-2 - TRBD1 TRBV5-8 TGTGCCAGCAGCGGAAGGGCAGGGACAGTTTATGGCTACACCTTC CASSGRAGTVYGYTF
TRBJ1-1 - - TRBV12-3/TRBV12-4 TGTGCCAGCCGAAGGACGGGCGCGGGGACTGAAGCTTTCTTT CASRRTGAGTEAFF
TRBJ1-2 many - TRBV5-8 TGTGCCAGCAGCTTGGGCGCGGTTGGGGTAAACTATGGCTACACCTTC CASSLGAVGVNYGYTF
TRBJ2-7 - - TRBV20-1 TGCAGTGCTGACGAAGGTTTTACCGAGCAGTACTTC CSADEGFTEQYF
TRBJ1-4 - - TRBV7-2 TGTGCCAGCAGCCAAGGCCTTGTTCGGCAAAATGAGAAACTGTTCTTT CASSQGLVRQNEKLFF